This TCR beta chain was captured by sequencing in a study of cytomegalovirus exposure and HLA in healthy donors. Primers: 60 Vbeta forward and 13 Jbeta reverse. Produced via immunoSEQ multiplex PCR; TCRdb's table is partial and in-frame only. This table has about 190,000 clones, 80% to 90% appearing once. Notes on this clone: Its specificity is not known.

The CDR3 contains 11 residues. V was trimmed by 2 bases and J by 1 base, leaving 3 bases between them. Germline V gene sequence: CDR1 SQVTM, CDR2 ANQGSEA. Broader study findings: Later analysis suggested links between common viral pathogens and several top significant clusters.

The chain joins TRBV29-1 to TRBJ2-7; D is ambiguous. The receptor was isolated from a man aged 25-40 years in good health and CMV-seronegative. The specimen sequenced was PBMCs. CDR3 amino acids: CSVELSYEQYF. The CDR3 DNA is TGCAGCGTTGAACTTTCCTACGAGCAGTACTTC.